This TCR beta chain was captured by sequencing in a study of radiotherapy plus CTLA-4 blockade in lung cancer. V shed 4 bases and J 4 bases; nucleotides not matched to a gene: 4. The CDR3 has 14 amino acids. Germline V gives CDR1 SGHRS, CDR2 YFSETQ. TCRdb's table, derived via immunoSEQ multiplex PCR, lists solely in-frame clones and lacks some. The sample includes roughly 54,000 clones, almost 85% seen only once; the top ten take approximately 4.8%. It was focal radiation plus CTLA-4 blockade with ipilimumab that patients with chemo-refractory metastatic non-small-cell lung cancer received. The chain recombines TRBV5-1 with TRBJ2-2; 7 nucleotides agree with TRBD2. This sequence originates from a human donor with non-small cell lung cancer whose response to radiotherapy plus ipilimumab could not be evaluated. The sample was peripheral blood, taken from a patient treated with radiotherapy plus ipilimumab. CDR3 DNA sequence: TGCGCCAGCAGCGAGGGGAGGGGCACCGGGGAGCTGTTTTTT. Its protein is CASSEGRGTGELFF. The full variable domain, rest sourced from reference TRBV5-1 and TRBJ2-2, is KAGVTQTPRYLIKTRGQQVTLSCSPISGHRSVSWYQQTPGQGLQFLFEYFSETQRNKGNFPGRFSGRQFSNSRSEMNVSTLELGDSALYLCASSEGRGTGELFFGEGSRLTVL.